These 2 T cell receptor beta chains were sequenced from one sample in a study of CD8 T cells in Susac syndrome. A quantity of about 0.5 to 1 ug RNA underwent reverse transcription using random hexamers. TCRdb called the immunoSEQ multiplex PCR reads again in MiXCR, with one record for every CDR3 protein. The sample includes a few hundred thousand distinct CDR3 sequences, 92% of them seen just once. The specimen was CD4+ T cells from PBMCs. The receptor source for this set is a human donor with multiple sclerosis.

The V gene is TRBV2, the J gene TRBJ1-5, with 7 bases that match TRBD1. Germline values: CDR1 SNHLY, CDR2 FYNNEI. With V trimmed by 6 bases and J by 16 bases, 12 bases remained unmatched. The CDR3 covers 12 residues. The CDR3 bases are TGTGCCAGCAGGGAGGCCGGGACAGTATTTCATTTT. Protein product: CASREAGTVFHF.

CDR3 protein: CSVAGRTNYGYTF. The DNA for the CDR3 is TGCAGCGTTGCGGGTAGAACTAACTATGGCTACACCTTC. J is TRBJ1-2 and V is TRBV29-1; unclear D gene. The CDR3 sequence is 13 residues long. The V and J ends lost 4 bases and 0 bases respectively, with 9 bases between them. CDR1 and CDR2 from the germline V gene are SQVTM and ANQGSEA.